A single sample gave rise to the 20 T cell receptor beta chains below, sequenced in a study of response to subunit inactivated influenza vaccine. TCRdb independently ran MiXCR on the RT-PCR reads; one entry per CDR3 protein. The data contain roughly 540,000 distinct CDR3 sequences, around 21% of them singletons. The same data also went into a second study, on T cells expressing NK-cell markers. That source notes: For TCR beta, cDNA was produced by 5'RACE template switching with UMIs.

The material sequenced was CD4+ T cells sorted from PBMCs, taken less than 13 days after vaccination. These receptors all come from a man aged 50-60 years who received an inactivated influenza vaccine.

The chain combines TRBV12-3 or TRBV12-4 with TRBJ1-6, with D uncertain. V gave up 3 bases and J gave up 10 bases, with 13 bases separating them. The CDR3 sequence is 14 residues long. CDR3 in amino acids: CASSFLRFQSPLHF. The DNA for the CDR3 is TGTGCCAGCAGTTTTTTAAGGTTTCAATCACCCCTCCACTTT.

This chain joins TRBV5-5 and TRBJ1-6, with TRBD1 as a possible D gene (5 bases). Germline CDR1 is SGHKS and CDR2 is YYEKEE (reference sequence). CDR3 length equals 16 residues. V shed 0 bases and J shed 4 bases, with 11 bases lying between them. The CDR3 DNA reads TGTGCCAGCAGCTTGGAGGGCAGGGAGTATAATTCACCCCTCCACTTT. It specifies CASSLEGREYNSPLHF.

The chain is built from TRBV19 and TRBJ1-1, with 8 bases lining up with TRBD1. The CDR3 contains 16 residues. Trimming took 5 bases from V and 2 from J; bases not matched to a gene: 10. From germline, CDR1 is LNHDA and CDR2 SQIVND (reference sequence). Here the CDR3 DNA reads TGTGCCAGTAGTCCCGGGACAGGCCGGTTAAACACTGAAGCTTTCTTT. Its protein is CASSPGTGRLNTEAFF.

This clonotype was detected only a few times. The chain couples TRBV20-1 to TRBJ2-7, with 8 bases lining up with TRBD2. After removal of 5 bases from V and 5 bases from J, the junction contained 14 bases not matched to a gene. Germline V gene sequence: CDR1 DFQATT, CDR2 SNEGSKA (reference sequence). There are 15 residues in the CDR3. CDR3 loop: CSAPASGRLRNEQYF. CDR3 nucleotides: TGCAGTGCTCCCGCGAGCGGGAGACTAAGGAACGAGCAGTACTTC.

The rearrangement uses TRBV21-1 and TRBJ2-7. TRBV21-1 is labeled a pseudogene. The CDR3 is 13 amino acids. This chain's CDR3 is CASTYRRSYEQYF. DNA of the CDR3: TGTGCCAGCACCTATCGGAGATCCTACGAGCAGTACTTC.

This clonotype was seen only a few times. The chain combines TRBV30 with TRBJ2-3; D is uncertain. This CDR3 has 15 amino acids. Germline CDR1 is GTSNPN and CDR2 is SVGIG (reference sequence). Trimming left V 6 bases short and J 1 base short, with 17 bases between. CDR3 loop: CACELGRTRTDTQYF. CDR3 nucleotides: TGTGCCTGCGAACTTGGGCGAACCCGCACAGATACGCAGTATTTT. The full variable domain, with the rest looked up from reference TRBV30 and TRBJ2-3, is SQTIHQWPATLVQPVGSPLSLECTVEGTSNPNLYWYRQAAGRGLQLLFYSVGIGQISSEVPQNLSASRPQDRQFILSSKKLLLSDSGFYLCACELGRTRTDTQYFGPGTRLTVL.

This clonotype was seen more than once but under ten times. The rearrangement joins TRBV5-1 to TRBJ2-7, with 9 bases that match TRBD2. The germline V gene encodes CDR1 SGHRS and CDR2 YFSETQ. Losses at the gene ends were 4 bases for V and 11 bases for J; bases not matched to a gene: 13. The length of the CDR3 is 14 residues. CDR3 amino acids: CASSPLGASGAEYF. The CDR3 coding sequence is TGCGCCAGCAGCCCGCTGGGGGCTAGCGGGGCAGAGTACTTC.

The chain links TRBV18 to TRBJ2-7; tentative D call: TRBD1 (5 bases). There are 14 residues in the CDR3. V was pared by 5 bases and J by 2 bases, with 13 bases between. The V gene's germline CDR1 is KGHSH and CDR2 LQKENI. CDR3 DNA sequence: TGTGCCAGCTCAGTACGACAGTATCCCTACGAGCAGTACTTC. Its translation is CASSVRQYPYEQYF.

This clonotype occurred a few times. The chain employs TRBV12-3 or TRBV12-4 and TRBJ1-4; D is unclear. The CDR3 has 14 amino acids. V was trimmed by 6 bases and J by 4 bases, leaving 12 bases between them. Written as DNA, the CDR3 is TGTGCCAGCAGCTCAGACGGTGATAATGAAAAACTGTTTTTT. Translation gives CASSSDGDNEKLFF.

The V gene is TRBV25-1, the J gene TRBJ2-1; 11 bases match TRBD2. With 1 base clipped from V and 2 bases from J, the junction kept 1 base outside the gene matches. The V gene's germline CDR1 is MGHDK and CDR2 SYGVNS. The CDR3 extends over 16 amino acids. This chain's CDR3 is CASSELTSGAYNEQFF. DNA for the CDR3: TGTGCCAGCAGTGAATTGACTAGCGGGGCCTACAATGAGCAGTTCTTC.

This clonotype has only a few counts. The chain uses TRBV5-1 and TRBJ2-2; TRBD2 is a possible D gene (5 bases). In germline, CDR1 is SGHRS, CDR2 YFSETQ. The CDR3 is made up of 16 amino acids. V was shortened by 1 base and J by 5 bases, with 15 bases between the two germline ends. The CDR3 spells CASSLSEASITGELFF. The CDR3 DNA reads TGCGCCAGCAGCTTGTCGGAGGCCTCCATAACCGGGGAGCTGTTTTTT.

This chain joins TRBV12-3 or TRBV12-4 and TRBJ2-2, with TRBD1 as a possible D gene (6 bases). The CDR3 consists of 15 residues. V shed 3 bases and J shed 6 bases, with 14 bases lying between them. The CDR3: CASSLMPSGAGELFF. The DNA for the CDR3 is TGTGCCAGCAGTTTGATGCCCTCAGGGGCCGGGGAGCTGTTTTTT.

The chain uses TRBV20-1 and TRBJ2-7, with a tentative D call TRBD2 (7 bases). The CDR3 extends over 13 amino acids. Germline CDR1 DFQATT, CDR2 SNEGSKA (reference sequence). V was clipped by 4 bases and J by 2 bases, with 12 bases between them. The CDR3 sequence is CSAIRGGTYEQYF. CDR3 DNA: TGCAGTGCTATTAGGGGGGGAACCTACGAGCAGTACTTC.

This clonotype was observed a handful of times. The rearrangement joins TRBV5-5 to TRBJ2-5; D may be TRBD2 (6 bases). Trimming left V 2 bases short and J 5 bases short, with 13 bases between. Per the germline V gene, CDR1 is SGHKS and CDR2 is YYEKEE (reference sequence). The CDR3 runs to 14 residues. CDR3 nucleotides: TGTGCCAGCAGCTTCGCCAGACGGGGGGAGACCCAGTACTTC. Its translation: CASSFARRGETQYF. Using reference TRBV5-5 and TRBJ2-5 for the parts outside the CDR3, the full variable domain is DAGVTQSPTHLIKTRGQQVTLRCSPISGHKSVSWYQQVLGQGPQFIFQYYEKEERGRGNFPDRFSARQFPNYSSELNVNALLLGDSALYLCASSFARRGETQYFGPGTRLLVL.

This chain connects TRBV18 to TRBJ2-5; D is ambiguous. Trimming removed 0 bases at V and 3 bases at J, with 8 bases between. The CDR3 is 14 residues long. Germline-derived CDR1 and CDR2 are KGHSH and LQKENI. This CDR3 is CASSPPGSKETQYF. The CDR3, as DNA: TGTGCCAGCTCACCACCGGGCAGTAAAGAGACCCAGTACTTC. The full variable domain, its missing parts supplied by reference TRBV18 and TRBJ2-5, is NAGVMQNPRHLVRRRGQEARLRCSPMKGHSHVYWYRQLPEEGLKFMVYLQKENIIDESGMPKERFSAEFPKEGPSILRIQQVVRGDSAAYFCASSPPGSKETQYFGPGTRLLVL.

This clonotype was seen at least ten times. The J gene is TRBJ2-1, the V gene TRBV6-1; D may be TRBD2 (6 bases). The V end was cut by 6 bases, the J end by 7 bases, with 16 bases between. The CDR3 runs 14 residues. The germline CDR1 and CDR2 sequences are MNHNS and SASEGT. In nucleotides, the CDR3 is TGTGCCAGCAGGCCGGGGCGGGGTGGGAATGAGCAGTTCTTC. Translation gives CASRPGRGGNEQFF.

This chain joins TRBV29-1 and TRBJ2-3; 9 bases are a match to TRBD2. Trimming removed 3 bases from V and 4 bases from J; junction bases left unmatched: 14. Germline lookup yields CDR1 SQVTM and CDR2 ANQGSEA. The CDR3 extends over 17 amino acids. CDR3 nucleotide sequence: TGCAGCGTTGAGCGCCCGACAAGCGGGAGGTCCGCAGATACGCAGTATTTT. Translated, it gives CSVERPTSGRSADTQYF.

V and J are TRBV5-1 and TRBJ2-3, with D possibly matching TRBD1 (6 bases). Trimming cost V 4 bases and J 4 bases, with 16 bases left between them. Germline V CDR1 and CDR2: SGHRS, YFSETQ. The CDR3 contains 15 residues. The CDR3 reads CASSIGQYRADTQYF. CDR3 DNA sequence: TGCGCCAGCAGCATAGGACAGTATCGGGCAGATACGCAGTATTTT.

This clonotype was seen more than once but under ten times. This chain links TRBV19 with TRBJ2-7; no firm D call. The V end lost 4 bases, the J end lost 0 bases, and 10 bases lay between the germline ends. Germline CDR1 LNHDA, CDR2 SQIVND (reference sequence). The CDR3 has 14 amino acids. The CDR3 DNA sequence: TGTGCCAGTAGTAGCGGTAAACCCTCCTACGAGCAGTACTTC. This sequence encodes CASSSGKPSYEQYF.

About this clonotype: An end of the junction differs from the germline gene, which may be a read error. This chain joins TRBV9 and TRBJ1-2, with 8 bases that match TRBD1. This CDR3 region has 13 residues. The V gene's germline CDR1 is SGDLS and CDR2 YYNGEE. DNA of the CDR3: TGTGGCAGCAGCGAACAGGGGGTTGGTGGCTACACCTTC. It translates to CGSSEQGVGGYTF.